This paragraph reports one T cell receptor beta chain. Its target is unknown. TCRdb recomputed calls from the reads with MiXCR, one row per CDR3 protein. The sample holds nearly 650,000 distinct CDR3 sequences; 20% to 25% are singletons and the top ten take under 8.5%. This entry comes from a study of T cell repertoires in cytomegalovirus infection. Study information: Matching HLA type, along with CMV infection, was indicated by public TCR beta signatures.

Overall study findings and caveats: The ex vivo response was dominated by HLA-C-restricted CMV-specific TCR beta clonotypes.

Sequencing used CD8+ T cells from PBMCs. The sequence was obtained from a human donor in good health (CMV status not recorded). Some clones in this sample may be carry-over from other donors' samples.

CDR3 DNA sequence: TGTGCCAGCAGCTTAGTGAACATCAATTCACCCCTCCACTTT. This translates into CASSLVNINSPLHF. The rearrangement uses TRBV7-9 and TRBJ1-6; D is ambiguous. The germline gives CDR1 SEHNR, CDR2 FQNEAQ (reference sequence). There are 14 residues in the CDR3. Trimming shortened V by 1 base and J by 7 bases, and 8 bases separated the two germline ends.